This record covers a single TCR beta chain. What it binds is not known. The sample comes from a study of OX40 agonist ivuxolimab in advanced cancers. On the study more broadly: Every patient in dose escalation had hepatocellular carcinoma, melanoma, renal cell or head and neck cancer. The study reported partial responses in three patients: one hepatocellular carcinoma, two cutaneous melanoma. Study-level points and caveats: Those patients achieving a partial response at 0.1-3.0 mg/kg showed among the lowest clonal expansion.

TCRdb keeps only in-frame clones here, not all; method: immunoSEQ multiplex PCR. This sample carries tens of thousands of clones, around nine tenths of them seen once, and the ten largest clones take just over 0.75%. This CDR3 is 17 amino acids long. V was pared by 0 bases and J by 0 bases, with 7 bases of the junction left unmatched. Germline lookup yields CDR1 SQVTM and CDR2 ANQGSEA. Sequencing used CD4+ or CD8+ T cells sorted from blood, obtained in a trial of the OX40 agonist ivuxolimab. The receptor comes from an adult with an advanced solid tumor such as melanoma, head and neck, liver or kidney cancer. The chain couples TRBV29-1 to TRBJ2-5; TRBD2 agrees at 10 bases. The CDR3: CSVEDPGSGRYQETQYF. CDR3 sequence (DNA): TGCAGCGTTGAAGATCCTGGTAGCGGGAGGTACCAAGAGACCCAGTACTTC.